This entry concerns a single T cell receptor beta chain. Germline assignment: CDR1 MNHNS and CDR2 SASEGT. V shed 4 bases and J 0 bases; nucleotides not matched to a gene: 8. This CDR3 comprises 17 residues. Study processing details: Estimation of nucleated cell counts relied on the amplification of reference gene primers. Produced via immunoSEQ multiplex PCR; TCRdb's table is partial and in-frame only. V, J and clone size reflect that table, while D and trimming were determined from the DNA. The table lists about 50,000 clones, around 80% of them singletons. The sample is drawn from a study of blood T cell repertoires in COVID-19. Study information: Samples representing acute and convalescent COVID-19 were sourced from the United States, Italy and Spain. From T cells, B-cell-depleted T cells, or PBMCs came the material, which was cDNA or gDNA.

The genes are TRBV6-1 and TRBJ1-5, with 8 positions matching TRBD1. The sample taken for sequencing was peripheral blood. The sequence derives from a man aged 55 to 70 with acute or convalescent COVID-19. As DNA, the CDR3 is TGTGCCAGCAGTGGGGACAGGAATTTTTATAGCAATCAGCCCCAGCATTTT. This gives the protein CASSGDRNFYSNQPQHF.